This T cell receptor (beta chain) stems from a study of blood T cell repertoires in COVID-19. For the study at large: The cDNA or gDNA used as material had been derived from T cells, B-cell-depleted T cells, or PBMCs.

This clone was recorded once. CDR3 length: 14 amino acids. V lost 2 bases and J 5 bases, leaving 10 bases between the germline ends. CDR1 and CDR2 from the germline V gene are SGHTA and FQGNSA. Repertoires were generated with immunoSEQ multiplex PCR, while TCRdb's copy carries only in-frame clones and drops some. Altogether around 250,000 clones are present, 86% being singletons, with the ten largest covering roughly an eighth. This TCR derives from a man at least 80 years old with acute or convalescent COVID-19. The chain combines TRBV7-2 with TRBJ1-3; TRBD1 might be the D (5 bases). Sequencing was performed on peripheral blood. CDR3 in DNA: TGTGCCAGCAGCTTACAGGGATTTAGAAACACCATATATTTT. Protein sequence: CASSLQGFRNTIYF.